This T cell receptor beta chain was identified during a study of CXCR3-negative and CXCR3-positive naive CD8 T cells. Turning to this clonotype: Its target is not known.

This CDR3 is built from 13 residues. Germline CDR1 reads MDHEN; CDR2 reads SYDVKM. The authors prepared UMI-labeled TRB cDNA libraries by 5' RACE. TCRdb reprocessed the 5' RACE reads, keeping one entry per CDR3 protein, no DNA. This repertoire includes roughly 24,000 distinct CDR3 sequences. Definition of naive CD8+ T cells rested on a CD45RO-CCR7+CD27+CD95- profile. Findings and limits, study-wide: CXCR3-positive naive cells had TRB CDR3s that were more hydrophobic than CXCR3-negative naive cells had.

The chain is built from TRBV28 and TRBJ2-5. This receptor was identified in a human donor in good health. Some clones in this sample may be carry-over from other donors' samples. Sequencing was done on a sample of naive CXCR3- CD8+ T cells from blood. Sample subset: CD45RO-CCR7+CD27+CD95- naive CD8+ T cells lacking CXCR3 (TNR3-). The CDR3 spells CASSRPNQETQYF.